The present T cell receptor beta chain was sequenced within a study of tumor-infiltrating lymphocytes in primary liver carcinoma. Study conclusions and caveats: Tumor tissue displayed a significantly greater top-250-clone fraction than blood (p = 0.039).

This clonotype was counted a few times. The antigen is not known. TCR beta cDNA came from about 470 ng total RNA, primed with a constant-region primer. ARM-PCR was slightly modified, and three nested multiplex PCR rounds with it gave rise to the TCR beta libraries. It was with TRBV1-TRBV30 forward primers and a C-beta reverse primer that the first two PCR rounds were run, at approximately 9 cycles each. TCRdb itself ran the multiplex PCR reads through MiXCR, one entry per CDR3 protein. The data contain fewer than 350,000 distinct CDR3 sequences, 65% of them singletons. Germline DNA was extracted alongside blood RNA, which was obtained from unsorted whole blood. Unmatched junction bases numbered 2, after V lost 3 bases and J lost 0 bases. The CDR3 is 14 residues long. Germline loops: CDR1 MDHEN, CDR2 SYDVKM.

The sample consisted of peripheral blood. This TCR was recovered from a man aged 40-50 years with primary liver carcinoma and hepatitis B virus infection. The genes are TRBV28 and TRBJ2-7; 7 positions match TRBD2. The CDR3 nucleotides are TGTGCCAGCAGTTTCCGCGGGGGCTCCTACGAGCAGTACTTC. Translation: CASSFRGGSYEQYF.